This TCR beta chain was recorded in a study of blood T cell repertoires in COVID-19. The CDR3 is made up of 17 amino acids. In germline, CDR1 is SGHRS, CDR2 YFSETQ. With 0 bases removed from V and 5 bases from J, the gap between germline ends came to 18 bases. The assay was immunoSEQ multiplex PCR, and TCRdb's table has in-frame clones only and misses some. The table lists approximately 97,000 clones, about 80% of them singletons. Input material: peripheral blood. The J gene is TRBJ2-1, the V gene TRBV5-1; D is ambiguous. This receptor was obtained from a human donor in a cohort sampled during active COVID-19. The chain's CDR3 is CASSLASQASLNNEQFF. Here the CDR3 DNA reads TGCGCCAGCAGCTTGGCGTCTCAGGCCTCCCTTAACAATGAGCAGTTCTTC.